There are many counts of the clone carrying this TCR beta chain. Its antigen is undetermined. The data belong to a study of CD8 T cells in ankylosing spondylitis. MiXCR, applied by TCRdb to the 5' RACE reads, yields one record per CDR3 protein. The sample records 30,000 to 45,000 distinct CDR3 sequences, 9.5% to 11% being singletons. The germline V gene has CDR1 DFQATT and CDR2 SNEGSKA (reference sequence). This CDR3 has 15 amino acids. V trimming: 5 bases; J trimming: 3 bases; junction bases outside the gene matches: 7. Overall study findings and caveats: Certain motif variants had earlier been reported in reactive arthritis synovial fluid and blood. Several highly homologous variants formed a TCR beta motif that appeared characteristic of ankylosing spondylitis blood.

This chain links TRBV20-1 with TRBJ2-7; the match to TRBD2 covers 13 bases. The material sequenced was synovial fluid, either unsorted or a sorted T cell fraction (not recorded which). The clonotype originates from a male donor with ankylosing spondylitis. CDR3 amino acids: CSALPGLAGFYEQYF. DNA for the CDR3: TGCAGTGCTCTCCCGGGACTAGCGGGGTTCTACGAGCAGTACTTC.